These 20 T cell receptor beta chains came from one sample sequenced in a study of OX40 agonist ivuxolimab in advanced cancers. Produced via immunoSEQ multiplex PCR; TCRdb's table is partial and in-frame only. The sample has 90,000 or so clones; more than 80% are singletons. The sample consisted of CD4+ or CD8+ T cells sorted from blood, taken in a trial of the OX40 agonist ivuxolimab. The receptors here all came from an adult with an advanced solid tumor such as melanoma, head and neck, liver or kidney cancer.

This rearrangement joins TRBV9 to TRBJ2-3; a weak D match, TRBD2 (6 bases). The V gene's germline CDR1 is SGDLS and CDR2 YYNGEE. V lost 4 bases and J lost 1, with 16 bases in between. The CDR3 spans 16 residues. The CDR3 loop reads CASSRPRDWGTDTQYF. The CDR3 DNA is TGTGCCAGCAGCAGACCTCGGGACTGGGGCACAGATACGCAGTATTTT. The full variable domain, with the rest looked up from reference TRBV9 and TRBJ2-3, is DSGVTQTPKHLITATGQRVTLRCSPRSGDLSVYWYQQSLDQGLQFLIQYYNGEERAKGNILERFSAQQFPDLHSELNLSSLELGDSALYFCASSRPRDWGTDTQYFGPGTRLTVL.

The chain is built from TRBV4-3 and TRBJ1-6; D may be TRBD1 (5 bases). Per the germline V gene, CDR1 is LGHNA and CDR2 is YSLEER. V was clipped by 0 bases and J by 9 bases, with 12 bases between them. The CDR3 is 15 amino acids. The CDR3 bases are TGCGCCAGCAGCCAAGATCCAGGGTCGGGTTCACCCCTCCACTTT. It codes for CASSQDPGSGSPLHF.

Here the CDR3 DNA reads TGTGCCAGCAGTTGGAAGTTGACAGACGAGCAGTACTTC. It is translated as CASSWKLTDEQYF. This chain uses TRBV27 with TRBJ2-7, with D possibly matching TRBD1 (5 bases). The CDR3 sequence is 13 residues long. V lost 4 bases and J lost 5, with 12 bases in between. CDR1 and CDR2 (germline): MNHEY, SMNVEV (reference sequence).

The J gene is TRBJ2-6, the V gene TRBV6-1; 7 bases match TRBD1. Germline assignment: CDR1 MNHNS and CDR2 SASEGT. The CDR3 extends over 17 amino acids. J gave up 4 bases and V 3 bases, and 9 bases lay outside the gene matches. This CDR3 is CASSDLTGVLGANVLTF. The DNA for the CDR3 is TGTGCCAGCAGTGATCTCACAGGGGTTTTGGGGGCCAACGTCCTGACTTTC.

The V call is TRBV13, the J call TRBJ1-2; no definite D call. Looked up from germline, CDR1 is PRHDT and CDR2 is FYEKMQ (reference sequence). Trimming cost V 3 bases and J 4 bases, with 12 bases left between them. This CDR3 region has 14 residues. In DNA, the CDR3 is TGTGCCAGCAGCTTCAATACAGCCAGCTATGGCTACACCTTC. Translated, it gives CASSFNTASYGYTF.

The V gene is TRBV28, the J gene TRBJ1-1, with TRBD1 matching over 8 bases. The CDR3 totals 16 residues. CDR1 MDHEN and CDR2 SYDVKM come from the germline V gene. V shed 3 bases and J 1 base; nucleotides not matched to a gene: 7. The CDR3 sequence: CASSFLTGGKNTEAFF. The CDR3 DNA follows: TGTGCCAGCAGTTTTTTAACAGGGGGGAAGAACACTGAAGCTTTCTTT. The whole variable domain, filled in from reference TRBV28 and TRBJ1-1, reads DVKVTQSSRYLVKRTGEKVFLECVQDMDHENMFWYRQDPGLGLRLIYFSYDVKMKEKGDIPEGYSVSREKKERFSLILESASTNQTSMYLCASSFLTGGKNTEAFFGQGTRLTVV.

The rearrangement joins TRBV28 to TRBJ2-7; D gene uncertain. This CDR3 is 17 amino acids long. Germline-derived CDR1 and CDR2 are MDHEN and SYDVKM. V was clipped by 3 bases and J by 6 bases, with 24 bases between them. This CDR3 is CASSFLSRPVYSSEQYF. CDR3 DNA sequence: TGTGCCAGCAGTTTTTTATCACGCCCCGTATATTCTTCCGAGCAGTACTTC.

This clone was seen a handful of times. The CDR3 loop reads CASSYVRGTRPPLHF. DNA for the CDR3: TGTGCCAGCAGTTACGTCAGGGGGACGAGGCCACCCCTCCACTTT. The rearrangement joins TRBV6-5 to TRBJ1-6, with TRBD1 matching over 7 bases. Germline loops: CDR1 MNHEY, CDR2 SVGAGI. The CDR3 is 15 amino acids. V lost 2 bases and J lost 11; bases outside the gene matches: 9.

This clone was detected only once. V and J are TRBV13 and TRBJ2-2; D is undetermined. V was pared by 4 bases and J by 5 bases, with 11 bases between. The CDR3 length is 14 residues. Germline values: CDR1 PRHDT, CDR2 FYEKMQ (reference sequence). CDR3 amino acids: CASSSLSLTGELFF. CDR3 DNA sequence: TGTGCCAGCAGCTCCCTTAGTCTGACCGGGGAGCTGTTTTTT.

The genes are TRBV7-6 and TRBJ1-2; D gene ambiguous. Germline lookup yields CDR1 SGHVS and CDR2 FNYEAQ. Trimming took 4 bases from V and 8 from J, leaving 23 bases between them. This CDR3 is built from 16 residues. CDR3 bases: TGTGCCAGCAGCTCCGGAATTGGAGTCGGTGTTGGAGGCTACACCTTC. This gives the protein CASSSGIGVGVGGYTF.

This clone has just a few counts. The chain carries TRBV5-1 and TRBJ1-2; 7 nucleotides line up with TRBD1. V gave up 5 bases and J gave up 3 bases; unmatched junction bases: 13. Germline V gene sequence: CDR1 SGHRS, CDR2 YFSETQ. The CDR3 sequence is 16 residues long. CDR3 sequence reads: CASSLISAGGYYGYTF. CDR3 DNA sequence: TGCGCCAGCAGTCTCATCTCGGCAGGGGGGTACTATGGCTACACCTTC.

This rearrangement joins TRBV30 to TRBJ1-6; 9 nucleotides match TRBD1. Germline V gene data show CDR1 as GTSNPN and CDR2 as SVGIG (reference sequence). V trimming: 0 bases; J trimming: 6 bases; junction bases outside the gene matches: 6. This CDR3 is built from 16 residues. CDR3 nucleotides: TGTGCCTGGAGTGTGATCTGGGACAGGGCTAATTCACCCCTCCACTTT. Translating it yields CAWSVIWDRANSPLHF.

The chain is built from TRBV30 and TRBJ1-5; no clear D gene. Germline loops: CDR1 GTSNPN, CDR2 SVGIG (reference sequence). The CDR3 is made up of 14 amino acids. V lost 3 bases to trimming and J lost 0 bases, with 9 bases between them. CDR3 loop: CAWRDQFSNQPQHF. The CDR3 DNA is TGTGCCTGGAGAGACCAGTTTAGCAATCAGCCCCAGCATTTT.

The chain employs TRBV6-5 and TRBJ2-1; D gene uncertain. This CDR3 is built from 13 residues. CDR1 and CDR2 from the germline V gene are MNHEY and SVGAGI. V was trimmed by 5 bases and J by 0 bases, leaving 5 bases between them. CDR3 sequence reads: CASSRSSYNEQFF. DNA of the CDR3: TGTGCCAGCAGTCGATCCTCCTACAATGAGCAGTTCTTC.

This rearrangement joins TRBV29-1 to TRBJ2-7, with D uncertain. The CDR3 loop spans 11 amino acids. V dropped 4 bases and J dropped 6 bases, with 10 bases sitting between them. Germline V gene sequence: CDR1 SQVTM, CDR2 ANQGSEA. The CDR3 is CSVVSTLEQYF. The CDR3 DNA sequence: TGCAGCGTTGTCTCGACCCTCGAGCAGTACTTC.

V is TRBV4-1 and J is TRBJ1-5; perhaps TRBD1 as D (5 bases). This CDR3 is 13 amino acids long. Germline V gives CDR1 MGHRA, CDR2 YSYEKL. The ends were cut back, 6 bases at V and 7 bases at J, with 13 bases in the middle. Written as DNA, the CDR3 is TGCGCCAGCAGTCCAGAGGGGATGCAGCCCCAGCATTTT. Its protein product is CASSPEGMQPQHF.

The V call is TRBV28, the J call TRBJ1-2, with D uncertain. CDR3 length: 13 amino acids. The germline V gene encodes CDR1 MDHEN and CDR2 SYDVKM. Trimming took 3 bases from V and 1 from J, leaving 6 bases between them. This CDR3 reads CASSFPNNYGYTF. CDR3 bases: TGTGCCAGCAGTTTTCCCAATAACTATGGCTACACCTTC.

V usage is TRBV9 and J usage is TRBJ1-2, with a weak D call TRBD1 (6 bases). The CDR3 is made up of 16 amino acids. V lost 4 bases to trimming and J lost 4 bases, with 20 bases between them. CDR1 is SGDLS, CDR2 YYNGEE, per germline. The DNA of the CDR3 is TGTGCCAGCAGCCGATTCCGGGACACCGATTTCTATGGCTACACCTTC. Its protein product is CASSRFRDTDFYGYTF.

The V call is TRBV6-6, the J call TRBJ2-5; D is unclear. CDR1 MNHNY and CDR2 SVGAGI come from the germline V gene (reference sequence). This CDR3 is built from 13 residues. V was shortened by 11 bases and J by 2 bases, with 15 bases between the two germline ends. The CDR3 here is CAVRSYLQETQYF. The CDR3 DNA follows: TGTGCCGTCCGATCCTATCTTCAAGAGACCCAGTACTTC.

The rearrangement links TRBV4-3 to TRBJ2-6; D is ambiguous. From germline, CDR1 is LGHNA and CDR2 YSLEER. V gave up 0 bases and J gave up 3 bases, with 12 bases separating them. This CDR3 spans 17 amino acids. CDR3 amino acids: CASSQDSARSGANVLTF. In DNA form, the CDR3 reads TGCGCCAGCAGCCAAGATTCGGCAAGGAGTGGGGCCAACGTCCTGACTTTC.